This TCR beta chain was sequenced during a study of response to subunit inactivated influenza vaccine. TCRdb processed the RT-PCR reads anew with MiXCR; each CDR3 protein has one entry. The repertoire holds 180,000 or so distinct CDR3 sequences, with 12% as singletons. The CDR3 sequence is 13 residues long. The germline V gene has CDR1 DFQATT and CDR2 SNEGSKA (reference sequence). Trimming removed 5 bases at V and 3 bases at J, with 11 bases between. This sample was also put to use in a study of T cells expressing NK-cell markers. That publication notes: Making the TCR beta cDNA relied on 5'RACE template switching with UMIs. Repertoires of TCR beta were obtained from T cells sorted as CD3+CD56+NKG2C+, CD3+CD56+NKG2C- and CD3+CD56-NKG2C+. Sequencing covered eight donors, seven HCMV-seropositive and one seronegative. With an anti-gamma-delta TCR antibody, sorting in several experiments was kept to alpha-beta TCR T cells. Expanded NKG2C+ T cell clones had unclear HCMV specificity.

This specimen consisted of CD8+ T cells sorted from PBMCs, obtained approximately 13 days after vaccination. This chain links TRBV20-1 with TRBJ2-1; D uncertain. This receptor was obtained from a man aged 50 to 59 who received an inactivated influenza vaccine. The CDR3 nucleotides read TGCAGTGCTCTCAGTATTTTCTACAATGAGCAGTTCTTC. It is translated as CSALSIFYNEQFF.